Presented here are 21 T cell receptor beta chains from one specimen sequenced in a study of beta chain features in type 1 diabetes. Reverse transcribing all isolated RNA meant expressed TCRB transcripts were sequenced. Method: immunoSEQ multiplex PCR; TCRdb's copy keeps in-frame clones and lacks some. The top ten clones hold about 0.02% of a sample with 900,000 or so clones, roughly a sixth of them seen once. Source material: naive CD4+ T cells from blood. The receptors were gathered from a woman under 30 in good health.

CDR3 loop: CASSAETSGRGTDTQYF. DNA for the CDR3: TGTGCCAGCAGCGCGGAAACTAGCGGGAGGGGCACAGATACGCAGTATTTT. The V and J genes are TRBV5-4 and TRBJ2-3; 13 nucleotides align to TRBD2. The CDR3 runs to 17 residues. The germline CDR1 and CDR2 sequences are SGHNT and YYREEE (reference sequence). Trimming at V came to 4 bases and at J to 1 base, leaving 6 bases not matched to a gene. The full variable domain, rest sourced from reference TRBV5-4 and TRBJ2-3, is ETGVTQSPTHLIKTRGQQVTLRCSSQSGHNTVSWYQQALGQGPQFIFQYYREEENGRGNFPPRFSGLQFPNYSSELNVNALELDDSALYLCASSAETSGRGTDTQYFGPGTRLTVL.

The chain's CDR3 is CASSRGAGAYEQYF. CDR3 nucleotide sequence: TGTGCCAGCAGTCGAGGGGCAGGGGCCTACGAGCAGTACTTC. This chain links TRBV27 with TRBJ2-7, with D possibly matching TRBD1 (6 bases). CDR1 and CDR2 (germline): MNHEY, SMNVEV (reference sequence). Trimming shortened V by 5 bases and J by 2 bases, and 13 bases separated the two germline ends. This CDR3 region has 14 residues.

CDR3 in amino acids: CASSRRGPYEQYF. Here the CDR3 DNA reads TGTGCCAGTAGTCGGAGGGGGCCCTACGAGCAGTACTTC. The chain couples TRBV19 to TRBJ2-7; the D gene is possibly TRBD1 (7 bases). The germline CDR1 and CDR2 sequences are LNHDA and SQIVND (reference sequence). V was cut by 5 bases and J by 2 bases, with 10 bases left in between. The CDR3 runs to 13 residues.

V and J are TRBV5-4 and TRBJ2-5; 10 nucleotides match TRBD2. CDR1 is SGHNT and CDR2 is YYREEE in the germline V gene (reference sequence). The length of the CDR3 is 15 residues. V shed 5 bases and J 2 bases; nucleotides not matched to a gene: 6. The CDR3 here is CASRAGGLLQETQYF. CDR3 sequence (DNA): TGTGCCAGCAGAGCGGGAGGGCTTTTACAAGAGACCCAGTACTTC. Full variable domain (missing parts from reference TRBV5-4 and TRBJ2-5): ETGVTQSPTHLIKTRGQQVTLRCSSQSGHNTVSWYQQALGQGPQFIFQYYREEENGRGNFPPRFSGLQFPNYSSELNVNALELDDSALYLCASRAGGLLQETQYFGPGTRLLVL.

The DNA of the CDR3 is TGTGCCAGCAGCGAGACAGGGGTTCAGCCCCAGCATTTT. Translation: CASSETGVQPQHF. The chain links TRBV6-5 to TRBJ1-5; TRBD1 agrees at 8 bases. The CDR3 sequence is 13 residues long. V dropped 6 bases and J dropped 6; count of bases not matched to a gene: 4. The germline V gene has CDR1 MNHEY and CDR2 SVGAGI.

This clone came up a few times. The chain is built from TRBV9 and TRBJ2-1; D may be TRBD1 (5 bases). CDR1 and CDR2 from the germline V gene are SGDLS and YYNGEE. The CDR3 length is 16 residues. V gave up 0 bases and J gave up 0 bases, with 10 bases separating them. The CDR3 DNA reads as TGTGCCAGCAGCGTAGAAGGGGCCAGCTCCTACAATGAGCAGTTCTTC. It specifies CASSVEGASSYNEQFF.

This clone has only a few counts. The chain recombines TRBV5-1 with TRBJ2-3; D is unclear. The CDR3 is 17 amino acids. Germline CDR1 SGHRS, CDR2 YFSETQ. The ends were cut back, 4 bases at V and 0 bases at J, with 18 bases in the middle. This CDR3 reads CASSLGYAASSTDTQYF. DNA of the CDR3: TGCGCCAGCAGCCTCGGTTACGCGGCCTCTAGCACAGATACGCAGTATTTT.

This clone was counted only a few times. CDR3 sequence: CASSRELSGSLYNEQFF. CDR3 DNA sequence: TGCGCCAGCAGCCGCGAGTTGAGCGGGAGTCTCTACAATGAGCAGTTCTTC. The chain employs TRBV4-3 and TRBJ2-1; 8 bases are a match to TRBD2. Germline CDR1 is LGHNA and CDR2 is YSLEER. The CDR3 extends over 17 amino acids. The ends lost 4 bases at V and 3 bases at J; junction bases unmatched: 11.

This clone has only a few counts. The chain recombines TRBV6-1 with TRBJ2-3; 8 bases agree with TRBD2. The V segment lost 2 bases and the J segment 8 bases; nucleotides outside the gene matches: 9. This CDR3 is 15 amino acids long. CDR1 and CDR2 (germline): MNHNS, SASEGT. CDR3 DNA: TGTGCCAGCAGTGAACCAGCGGGAGTTGTCGGTACGCAGTATTTT. This codes for CASSEPAGVVGTQYF.

The table lists this clone with a few counts. This chain connects TRBV11-2 to TRBJ2-1; no clear D gene. V lost 2 bases to trimming and J lost 5 bases, with 13 bases between them. From germline, CDR1 is SGHAT and CDR2 FQNNGV. The CDR3 runs to 15 residues. The CDR3 sequence is CASSLINAGDNEQFF. The CDR3 bases are TGTGCCAGCAGCTTAATTAACGCAGGAGACAATGAGCAGTTCTTC.

This clone was recorded a few times. The chain has TRBV7-2 and TRBJ2-5; TRBD2 might be the D (5 bases). The CDR3 runs to 13 residues. Germline CDR1 SGHTA, CDR2 FQGNSA. V lost 8 bases and J lost 4, with 14 bases in between. CDR3 bases: TGTGCCAGCCGCCCCTCGGGGATAGAGACCCAGTACTTC. It translates to CASRPSGIETQYF.

This clone was picked up a small number of times. The V and J genes are TRBV6-5 and TRBJ2-6; maybe TRBD1 (5 bases). V dropped 6 bases and J dropped 15 bases, with 18 bases sitting between them. CDR3 size: 13 residues. The germline gives CDR1 MNHEY, CDR2 SVGAGI. CDR3 region: CASRTSRGTGLTF. DNA of the CDR3: TGTGCCAGCAGGACCTCTAGGGGAACCGGCCTGACTTTC.

This clone was picked up a small number of times. The gene calls are TRBV19 and TRBJ1-5; D is unresolved. V lost 3 bases and J lost 4, with 13 bases in between. The CDR3 covers 15 residues. Germline V gene sequence: CDR1 LNHDA, CDR2 SQIVND (reference sequence). CDR3 DNA sequence: TGTGCCAGTAGTATGGAAGCCCTAGGGAATCAGCCCCAGCATTTT. The encoded protein is CASSMEALGNQPQHF.

This clone has just a few counts. The chain is built from TRBV18 and TRBJ2-7; tentatively, D is TRBD1 (6 bases). Germline lookup yields CDR1 KGHSH and CDR2 LQKENI. V shed 3 bases and J shed 6 bases, with 18 bases lying between them. The CDR3 runs to 15 residues. The CDR3: CASSPRDMRFSEQYF. CDR3 DNA: TGTGCCAGCTCACCCCGGGACATGAGGTTCTCCGAGCAGTACTTC.

This clone has just a few counts. The CDR3 region is CASSVLTDYYF. CDR3 nucleotides: TGTGCCAGCAGCGTACTAACGGACTATTACTTC. This sequence joins TRBV7-9 and TRBJ2-7, with TRBD2 as a possible D gene (6 bases). V lost 5 bases and J lost 13, with 15 bases in between. Per the germline V gene, CDR1 is SEHNR and CDR2 is FQNEAQ (reference sequence). CDR3 size: 11 residues.

The chain is built from TRBV18 and TRBJ2-7; 9 bases are a match to TRBD1. V gave up 6 bases and J gave up 1 base; unmatched junction bases: 4. The germline V gene encodes CDR1 KGHSH and CDR2 LQKENI. The CDR3 has 14 residues. As DNA, the CDR3 is TGTGCCAGCTCGTCGACAGGGGGTTCCTACGAGCAGTACTTC. This codes for CASSSTGGSYEQYF.

This clone was seen only a few times. V and J are TRBV25-1 and TRBJ2-2; TRBD2 agrees at 10 bases. With 6 bases clipped from V and 4 bases from J, the junction kept 11 bases outside the gene matches. There are 17 residues in the CDR3. Germline V gene sequence: CDR1 MGHDK, CDR2 SYGVNS. CDR3 sequence (DNA): TGTGCCAGCAGGAGCCCCGGGCTAGCGGGAGTCACCGGGGAGCTGTTTTTT. It is translated as CASRSPGLAGVTGELFF.

This clone has only a few counts. This rearrangement joins TRBV10-3 to TRBJ2-5, with a possible D match to TRBD2 (6 bases). The CDR3 is 12 residues long. With 2 bases removed from V and 5 bases from J, the gap between germline ends came to 6 bases. Germline lookup yields CDR1 ENHRY and CDR2 SYGVKD. The CDR3 region is CAISETSETQYF. CDR3 bases: TGTGCCATCAGTGAGACTAGCGAGACCCAGTACTTC.

A few counts support this clone. The CDR3, as DNA: TGTGCCAGCAGCCCAGGGGACAGGCGCGAGGAGACCCAGTACTTC. Residues: CASSPGDRREETQYF. The V gene is TRBV5-8, the J gene TRBJ2-5; 8 nucleotides match TRBD1. J was trimmed by 5 bases and V by 4 bases; bases with no gene match: 10. Germline loops: CDR1 SGHTS, CDR2 YDEGEE. CDR3 size: 15 residues.

A few counts support this clone. This chain joins TRBV7-3 and TRBJ2-5; possibly TRBD2 for D (7 bases). The CDR3 is 13 residues long. Trimming pared 8 bases from V and 2 bases from J, leaving 12 bases between. Germline V gene data show CDR1 as SGHTA and CDR2 as FQGTGA. This CDR3 reads CASAGGRQETQYF. CDR3 in DNA: TGTGCCAGCGCCGGGGGGCGTCAAGAGACCCAGTACTTC.

Comments on this clone: Different DNA sequences within this sample yield the same CDR3. This sequence joins TRBV2 and TRBJ2-7; D is ambiguous. The CDR3 runs 11 residues. Germline V CDR1 and CDR2: SNHLY, FYNNEI. Trimming removed 6 bases from V and 4 bases from J, with 7 bases in between. CDR3 nucleotides: TGTGCCAGCAGCGGCGGTTACGAGCAGTACTTC. Encoded protein: CASSGGYEQYF.